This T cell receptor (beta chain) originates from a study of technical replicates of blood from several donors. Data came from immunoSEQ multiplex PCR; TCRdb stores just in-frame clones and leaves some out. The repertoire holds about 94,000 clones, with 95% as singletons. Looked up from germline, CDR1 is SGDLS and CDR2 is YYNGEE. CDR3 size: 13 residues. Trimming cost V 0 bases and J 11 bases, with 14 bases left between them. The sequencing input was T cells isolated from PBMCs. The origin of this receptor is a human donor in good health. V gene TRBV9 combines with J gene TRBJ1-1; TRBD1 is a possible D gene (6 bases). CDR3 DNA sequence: TGTGCCAGCAGCGTAGGCAGTGGGGGGGCCGCTTTCTTT. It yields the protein CASSVGSGGAAFF.